Below, 28 T cell receptor beta chains from the same sample are listed, as sequenced in a study of glioma-infiltrating T cells after dendritic cell vaccination. Profiled with immunoSEQ multiplex PCR; TCRdb holds only in-frame clones, not every one. The table lists 49,000 or so clones, 85% of them singletons. The starting material was blood, obtained before dendritic cell vaccination. The receptors were sampled from a human donor with glioblastoma.

This chain links TRBV5-1 with TRBJ1-1; D possibly corresponds to TRBD1 (5 bases). Germline V gives CDR1 SGHRS, CDR2 YFSETQ. This CDR3 has 13 residues. The V end was cut by 0 bases, the J end by 7 bases, with 10 bases between. CDR3 nucleotides: TGCGCCAGCAGCTTGGGCAGGGCTAATGAAGCTTTCTTT. Protein product: CASSLGRANEAFF.

V is TRBV5-1 and J is TRBJ2-3, with TRBD2 matching 10 bases. The CDR3 is made up of 16 amino acids. Trimming cost V 4 bases and J 0 bases; bases outside gene matches: 5. Germline values: CDR1 SGHRS, CDR2 YFSETQ. The CDR3, as DNA: TGCGCCAGCAGCGGAGGACTAGCGGTTAGCACAGATACGCAGTATTTT. It encodes CASSGGLAVSTDTQYF. The complete variable domain, with remaining parts taken from reference TRBV5-1 and TRBJ2-3, reads KAGVTQTPRYLIKTRGQQVTLSCSPISGHRSVSWYQQTPGQGLQFLFEYFSETQRNKGNFPGRFSGRQFSNSRSEMNVSTLELGDSALYLCASSGGLAVSTDTQYFGPGTRLTVL.

This clone was detected once. The rearrangement links TRBV4-3 to TRBJ2-5; 10 nucleotides agree with TRBD2. With V trimmed by 4 bases and J by 10 bases, 12 bases remained unmatched. CDR1 LGHNA and CDR2 YSLEER come from the germline V gene. The CDR3 contains 15 residues. CDR3 residues: CASSPGTSAFGGQYF. The CDR3 DNA reads TGCGCCAGCAGCCCCGGGACTAGCGCTTTTGGAGGCCAGTACTTC.

This clone was counted only a few times. This chain uses TRBV6-6 with TRBJ1-4, with 7 positions matching TRBD1. CDR1 and CDR2 from the germline V gene are MNHNY and SVGAGI (reference sequence). CDR3 size: 14 residues. The ends lost 7 bases at V and 2 bases at J; junction bases unmatched: 4. Written as DNA, the CDR3 is TGTGCCAGCAAGGGGGCTGGGACTAATGAAAAACTGTTTTTT. This translates into CASKGAGTNEKLFF.

The chain is built from TRBV30 and TRBJ1-2; no reliable D call. The CDR3 runs to 13 residues. The V and J ends lost 3 bases and 0 bases respectively, with 8 bases between them. In germline, CDR1 is GTSNPN, CDR2 SVGIG (reference sequence). CDR3: CAWRSAANYGYTF. Here the CDR3 DNA reads TGTGCCTGGAGGTCCGCAGCTAACTATGGCTACACCTTC.

The chain combines TRBV7-2 with TRBJ2-7; weak D call: TRBD2 (6 bases). Looked up from germline, CDR1 is SGHTA and CDR2 is FQGNSA. With 8 bases removed from V and 3 bases from J, the gap between germline ends came to 14 bases. This CDR3 is 13 amino acids long. The CDR3 loop is CASGRGFDYEQYF. In DNA form, the CDR3 reads TGTGCCAGCGGGCGGGGATTCGACTACGAGCAGTACTTC.

This clone was seen more than once but under ten times. This rearrangement joins TRBV10-3 to TRBJ2-1, with D unclear. Per germline, CDR1 ENHRY and CDR2 SYGVKD. This CDR3 has 13 residues. The V and J ends lost 11 bases and 0 bases respectively, with 11 bases between them. The CDR3 reads CAAATSSYNEQFF. As DNA, the CDR3 is TGTGCCGCGGCTACCTCCTCCTACAATGAGCAGTTCTTC.

The CDR3 reads CASSLLAGRGYTF. CDR3 DNA: TGTGCCAGCAGCTTGTTGGCAGGGAGGGGCTACACCTTC. The chain recombines TRBV5-4 with TRBJ1-2; D perhaps matches TRBD1 (5 bases). Between the trimmed V and J ends, which lost 1 base and 8 bases, there was a span of 12 bases. CDR3 size: 13 residues. Germline-derived CDR1 and CDR2 are SGHNT and YYREEE (reference sequence).

This chain links TRBV7-2 with TRBJ2-1; 7 positions match TRBD2. CDR3 length: 15 residues. J lost 7 bases, V lost 5 bases, and 11 bases had no gene match. Looked up from germline, CDR1 is SGHTA and CDR2 is FQGNSA. The CDR3 nucleotides read TGTGCCAGCAGCCAAGAATTAAGCGGGGCTAATGAGCAGTTCTTC. Translation gives CASSQELSGANEQFF.

A remark on this clone: The sample holds other DNA sequences that translate to the same CDR3. The CDR3 region is CASSAVGEAPYEQYF. CDR3 DNA sequence: TGCGCCAGCAGCGCGGTGGGGGAGGCACCCTACGAGCAGTACTTC. The V call is TRBV5-1, the J call TRBJ2-7; a possible D gene is TRBD2 (6 bases). Germline V gene sequence: CDR1 SGHRS, CDR2 YFSETQ. The CDR3 covers 15 residues. Trimming pared 4 bases from V and 2 bases from J, leaving 16 bases between.

The chain joins TRBV18 to TRBJ1-5, with D perhaps matching TRBD1 (5 bases). The germline gives CDR1 KGHSH, CDR2 LQKENI. The CDR3 sequence is 15 residues long. Trimming shortened V by 6 bases and J by 1 base, and 13 bases separated the two germline ends. The CDR3 coding sequence is TGTGCCAGCTCTCGGTCAGGGCTAAGCAATCAGCCCCAGCATTTT. This translates into CASSRSGLSNQPQHF.

The chain is built from TRBV15 and TRBJ1-1; 9 bases fit TRBD1. The length of the CDR3 is 15 residues. Germline V gene data show CDR1 as LNHNV and CDR2 as YYDKDF (reference sequence). Trimming at V came to 5 bases and at J to 4 bases, leaving 8 bases not matched to a gene. CDR3 region: CATSWGKGQGTEAFF. In nucleotides, the CDR3 is TGTGCCACCAGCTGGGGAAAGGGACAGGGCACTGAAGCTTTCTTT.

The genes are TRBV6-4 and TRBJ2-2, with 10 bases fitting TRBD1. V shed 4 bases, J shed 4 bases, and the junction held 9 bases outside the gene matches. This CDR3 has 17 amino acids. CDR1 and CDR2 (germline): MRHNA, SNTAGT. CDR3 sequence reads: CASSALPRDRGTGELFF. In DNA, the CDR3 is TGTGCCAGCAGTGCTCTTCCTCGGGACAGGGGCACCGGGGAGCTGTTTTTT.

The V gene is TRBV14, the J gene TRBJ1-2; D gene unclear. V gave up 2 bases and J gave up 4 bases, with 14 bases separating them. The CDR3 covers 15 residues. CDR1 is SGHDN, CDR2 FVKESK, per germline. Here the CDR3 DNA reads TGTGCCAGCAGCCAATACGGCCTAGAGGGCTATGGCTACACCTTC. It yields the protein CASSQYGLEGYGYTF.

This clone is termed medium-sized. V gene TRBV6-1 combines with J gene TRBJ2-7, with 7 bases fitting TRBD2. Germline CDR1 reads MNHNS; CDR2 reads SASEGT. This CDR3 is built from 14 residues. With 5 bases clipped from V and 3 bases from J, the junction kept 7 bases outside the gene matches. In nucleotides, the CDR3 is TGTGCCAGCAGTAGTAGCGGGCGGAGCTACGAGCAGTACTTC. Encoded protein: CASSSSGRSYEQYF.

The chain has TRBV19 and TRBJ2-3, with a possible D match to TRBD2 (7 bases). Germline V gives CDR1 LNHDA, CDR2 SQIVND (reference sequence). The CDR3 runs to 16 residues. Trimming cost V 7 bases and J 3 bases, with 20 bases left between them. This CDR3 reads CASNTPIGGPTDTQYF. CDR3 nucleotides: TGTGCCAGTAACACCCCAATCGGGGGGCCGACAGATACGCAGTATTTT. Full variable domain (rest looked up from reference TRBV19 and TRBJ2-3): DGGITQSPKYLFRKEGQNVTLSCEQNLNHDAMYWYRQDPGQGLRLIYYSQIVNDFQKGDIAEGYSVSREKKESFPLTVTSAQKNPTAFYLCASNTPIGGPTDTQYFGPGTRLTVL.

The V gene is TRBV4-3, the J gene TRBJ2-1; a weak D match, TRBD2 (5 bases). The ends were cut back, 0 bases at V and 11 bases at J, with 17 bases in the middle. The CDR3 runs to 15 residues. Germline V CDR1 and CDR2: LGHNA, YSLEER. The CDR3 loop is CASSQDGSRLNKQFF. Written as DNA, the CDR3 is TGCGCCAGCAGCCAAGATGGGAGCAGGTTGAACAAGCAGTTCTTC.

The gene calls are TRBV5-6 and TRBJ1-5, with D hard to call. The CDR3 spans 17 residues. Germline CDR1 and CDR2: SGHDT and YYEEEE. The V end lost 0 bases, the J end lost 3 bases, and 16 bases lay between the germline ends. The CDR3 spells CASSLGSPTSFNQPQHF. The CDR3 region has the DNA TGTGCCAGCAGCTTGGGTAGCCCTACCAGCTTCAATCAGCCCCAGCATTTT.

The chain joins TRBV15 to TRBJ2-3; 13 bases fit TRBD2. This CDR3 has 19 residues. Per the germline V gene, CDR1 is LNHNV and CDR2 is YYDKDF (reference sequence). V gave up 2 bases and J gave up 0 bases; unmatched junction bases: 8. The chain's CDR3 is CATSRQKLAGGLSTDTQYF. CDR3 bases: TGTGCCACCAGCAGACAAAAACTAGCGGGGGGGCTTAGCACAGATACGCAGTATTTT.

The CDR3 reads CASPTSGTGELFF. The CDR3 DNA follows: TGTGCCAGCCCAACTAGCGGCACCGGGGAGCTGTTTTTT. This chain uses TRBV7-9 with TRBJ2-2, with 8 bases aligning to TRBD2. Germline CDR1 is SEHNR and CDR2 is FQNEAQ (reference sequence). This CDR3 spans 13 amino acids. V was pared by 8 bases and J by 4 bases, with 3 bases of the junction left unmatched.

This chain connects TRBV30 to TRBJ2-7; 10 positions match TRBD2. This CDR3 has 20 residues. J lost 0 bases, V lost 0 bases, and 17 bases had no gene match. Germline values: CDR1 GTSNPN, CDR2 SVGIG (reference sequence). In DNA, the CDR3 is TGTGCCTGGAGTGTGTTGGCTACTATAGCGGGGGGCCCAAGCTCCTACGAGCAGTACTTC. Translated, it gives CAWSVLATIAGGPSSYEQYF.

The gene calls are TRBV27 and TRBJ2-3; 11 nucleotides align to TRBD1. The V gene's germline CDR1 is MNHEY and CDR2 SMNVEV (reference sequence). The CDR3 is made up of 15 amino acids. The ends lost 6 bases at V and 4 bases at J; junction bases unmatched: 6. The CDR3 protein is CASSPRTGGADTQYF. As DNA, the CDR3 is TGTGCCAGCAGCCCCAGGACAGGGGGCGCAGATACGCAGTATTTT.

The chain carries TRBV6-5 and TRBJ1-2; D is unclear. V shed 6 bases and J shed 0 bases, with 8 bases lying between them. This CDR3 is built from 13 residues. The germline V gene encodes CDR1 MNHEY and CDR2 SVGAGI. DNA for the CDR3: TGTGCCAGCAGGACGACATCTAACTATGGCTACACCTTC. Amino acid sequence: CASRTTSNYGYTF.

This chain links TRBV19 with TRBJ2-7; 7 bases line up with TRBD1. In germline, CDR1 is LNHDA, CDR2 SQIVND (reference sequence). CDR3 length: 13 amino acids. With 5 bases clipped from V and 7 bases from J, the junction kept 8 bases outside the gene matches. The CDR3 DNA is TGTGCCAGTAGTCTCGGGACAGCCCTTGAGCAGTACTTC. Its translation is CASSLGTALEQYF.

This clone has a handful of counts. This chain connects TRBV4-2 to TRBJ1-1, with TRBD1 as a possible D gene (5 bases). The CDR3 loop spans 16 amino acids. In germline, CDR1 is LGHNA, CDR2 YNFKEQ. The V and J ends lost 1 base and 0 bases respectively, with 12 bases between them. CDR3 residues: CASSQVFGGLNTEAFF. The DNA of the CDR3 is TGTGCCAGCAGCCAAGTCTTTGGGGGGTTGAACACTGAAGCTTTCTTT.

A remark on this clone: Other DNA sequences of this sample code for an identical CDR3. The chain employs TRBV30 and TRBJ1-1, with D perhaps TRBD1 (5 bases). Germline CDR1 and CDR2: GTSNPN and SVGIG (reference sequence). This CDR3 has 11 amino acids. V was clipped by 3 bases and J by 11 bases, with 13 bases between them. CDR3 in DNA: TGTGCCTGGAGCGGGGGTGTTGAGGCTTTCTTT. Translated, it gives CAWSGGVEAFF.

The chain links TRBV6-5 to TRBJ2-7; a possible D gene is TRBD2 (5 bases). V lost 6 bases, J lost 6 bases, and 18 bases lay in between. Germline V gene data show CDR1 as MNHEY and CDR2 as SVGAGI. The CDR3 totals 14 residues. The CDR3 region has the DNA TGTGCCAGCAGAGCACCGGGAAGCGTCGGCGAGCAGTACTTC. Its protein is CASRAPGSVGEQYF.

This chain uses TRBV5-6 with TRBJ2-3; no clear D gene. V dropped 3 bases and J dropped 2 bases, with 10 bases sitting between them. This CDR3 has 14 residues. Germline CDR1 is SGHDT and CDR2 is YYEEEE. The CDR3 here is CASSSLYYTDTQYF. DNA of the CDR3: TGTGCCAGCAGCTCGCTGTACTACACAGATACGCAGTATTTT.